The clone carrying this TCR beta chain was found a few times. Antigen: not known. A read error may explain this, as a much larger clone is one base away. The CDR3 does not end in the conserved phenylalanine or tryptophan, so this is likely a read error. J gave up 2 bases and V 5 bases, and 10 bases lay outside the gene matches. The CDR3 contains 17 residues. CDR1 and CDR2 (germline): SGHTA, FQGNSA. Time point meaning: newly diagnosed GD, antithyroid drugs for less than 3 months. Isolated PBMC RNA provided the starting material for the TCR library. In building TCR beta libraries, iRepertoire HTBI primers were used together with Arm-PCR of CDR3 regions. From the multiplex PCR reads, TCRdb called clonotypes with MiXCR, one entry per CDR3 protein. The data show 550,000 to 700,000 distinct CDR3 sequences, 16% seen once. This sample is drawn from a study of regulatory T cells in long-lasting Graves disease.

Whole-study findings and limits: New patients shared around 980 public clonotypes, and persistent patients shared more, with around 2,600.

The sample was also linked to a second study, of T cells in Graves' hyperthyroidism and ophthalmopathy. Turning to that study: An initial round of RT-PCR targeting the TCR CDR3 relied on the HTBI primer set.

The receptor comes from a young man with Graves disease. The J gene is TRBJ2-3, the V gene TRBV7-2; 10 nucleotides agree with TRBD2. Sample: peripheral blood mononuclear cells (PBMCs), taken at new diagnosis, from a patient treated with antithyroid drugs. CDR3 loop: CASSLRLLAGTTDTQYS. The CDR3 DNA sequence: TGTGCCAGCAGCCTACGGTTACTAGCGGGAACCACAGATACGCAGTATTCT.